Listed below are T cell receptor beta chains from one sample, sequenced in a study of blood T cell repertoires in COVID-19. Sequenced by immunoSEQ multiplex PCR; TCRdb stores in-frame clones only, minus some. There are around 140,000 clones in the sample; about four fifths occur only once, and around 1.5% lies in the top ten. Sequencing used peripheral blood. These receptors originate from a human donor in a cohort sampled during active COVID-19. Each CDR3 is given with its conserved first and last residue. Each record gives: J gene, V gene, CDR3 protein.

j_call: TRBJ2-7
v_call: TRBV6-1
cdr3_aa: CASSELNYEQYF

j_call: TRBJ1-3
v_call: TRBV7-2
cdr3_aa: CASSLAPGRRGNTIYF

j_call: TRBJ1-2
v_call: TRBV14
cdr3_aa: CASSLTRGWNYGYTF

j_call: TRBJ1-6
v_call: TRBV3-1/TRBV3-2
cdr3_aa: CASSLRQGSPLHF

j_call: TRBJ2-3
v_call: TRBV4-3
cdr3_aa: CASSQDRNSGLGDTQYF

j_call: TRBJ1-2
v_call: TRBV5-6
cdr3_aa: CASSFLGTGWNYGYTF

j_call: TRBJ2-5
v_call: TRBV6-2/TRBV6-3
cdr3_aa: CASSSGTSGRSQETQYF

j_call: TRBJ2-7
v_call: TRBV27
cdr3_aa: CASSLSPGGLGEQYF

j_call: TRBJ2-4
v_call: TRBV6-2/TRBV6-3
cdr3_aa: CASSSSAGVGIAKNIQYF

j_call: TRBJ2-1
v_call: TRBV27
cdr3_aa: CASSPWTSGSGEQFF

j_call: TRBJ2-1
v_call: TRBV28
cdr3_aa: CATSRPFYNEQFF

j_call: TRBJ1-1
v_call: TRBV30
cdr3_aa: CAWSVGGEAFF

j_call: TRBJ2-7
v_call: TRBV2
cdr3_aa: CASSDRYEQYF

j_call: TRBJ2-2
v_call: TRBV9
cdr3_aa: CASSVEPGGELFF

j_call: TRBJ2-4
v_call: TRBV18
cdr3_aa: CASSPLSSGGTDIQYF

j_call: TRBJ1-5
v_call: TRBV28
cdr3_aa: CASGGTGDQPQHF

j_call: TRBJ2-7
v_call: TRBV24-1
cdr3_aa: CATSDLARPYEQYF

j_call: TRBJ2-5
v_call: TRBV11-2
cdr3_aa: CASSFYRDRKETQYF

j_call: TRBJ2-4
v_call: TRBV12-3/TRBV12-4
cdr3_aa: CASSYSRNIQYF

j_call: TRBJ2-1
v_call: TRBV4-1
cdr3_aa: CASSKEGLNGRSDNEQFF

j_call: TRBJ2-1
v_call: TRBV15
cdr3_aa: CATSRGTSPEQFF

j_call: TRBJ1-2
v_call: TRBV28
cdr3_aa: CASSPPRGRLGGYTF

j_call: TRBJ2-7
v_call: TRBV28
cdr3_aa: CASSAGEHYEQYF

j_call: TRBJ2-7
v_call: TRBV6-5
cdr3_aa: CASSYRGLAGGEQYF

j_call: TRBJ1-6
v_call: TRBV11-2
cdr3_aa: CASSLGAGTVRHYNSPLHF

j_call: TRBJ1-4
v_call: TRBV19
cdr3_aa: CASSSGWTNEKLFF

j_call: TRBJ2-2
v_call: TRBV27
cdr3_aa: CASSLSLTGELFF

j_call: TRBJ2-1
v_call: TRBV20-1
cdr3_aa: CSASPRTSGSGEQFF

j_call: TRBJ2-1
v_call: TRBV9
cdr3_aa: CASSAAGGRGNEQFF

j_call: TRBJ2-7
v_call: TRBV5-1
cdr3_aa: CASSRLPMADYEQYF

j_call: TRBJ2-5
v_call: TRBV7-9
cdr3_aa: CASSIAGTSSQTQYF

j_call: TRBJ2-3
v_call: TRBV10-3
cdr3_aa: CAISAGASGTGDTQYF

j_call: TRBJ1-1
v_call: TRBV2
cdr3_aa: CAGAREGNTEAFF

j_call: TRBJ2-7
v_call: TRBV5-1
cdr3_aa: CASSSGQAPYEQYF

j_call: TRBJ2-1
v_call: TRBV24-1
cdr3_aa: CATSARGGALNEQFF

j_call: TRBJ2-7
v_call: TRBV5-4
cdr3_aa: CASSSAYEQYF

j_call: TRBJ1-4
v_call: TRBV5-1
cdr3_aa: CASSPTTANEKLFF

j_call: TRBJ2-3
v_call: TRBV5-4
cdr3_aa: CASSSGGRETDTQYF

j_call: TRBJ2-2
v_call: TRBV6-2/TRBV6-3
cdr3_aa: CASSYVGAGGSGELFF

j_call: TRBJ1-6
v_call: TRBV5-4
cdr3_aa: CASSFGGRSYNSPLHF

j_call: TRBJ2-5
v_call: TRBV6-5
cdr3_aa: CASSTYVGGKETQYF

j_call: TRBJ2-5
v_call: TRBV7-3
cdr3_aa: CASSPTGVAGVWETQYF

j_call: TRBJ1-4
v_call: TRBV19
cdr3_aa: CASSVPQGAREKLFF

j_call: TRBJ1-4
v_call: TRBV7-8
cdr3_aa: CASSLVTGGNEKLFF

j_call: TRBJ2-1
v_call: TRBV3-1/TRBV3-2
cdr3_aa: CASSQEIRQGGQFF

j_call: TRBJ2-1
v_call: TRBV11-1
cdr3_aa: CASSRWGGEIGNEQFF

j_call: TRBJ2-3
v_call: TRBV7-6
cdr3_aa: CASSFHRHALAGVVDTQYF

j_call: TRBJ2-5
v_call: TRBV25-1
cdr3_aa: CASSDRTAVGGQETQYF

j_call: TRBJ1-1
v_call: TRBV7-9
cdr3_aa: CASSRDRGPEAFF

j_call: TRBJ1-4
v_call: TRBV19
cdr3_aa: CASSTDHRPSEKLFF

j_call: TRBJ2-7
v_call: TRBV2
cdr3_aa: CASSGGTSGYEQYF

j_call: TRBJ1-4
v_call: TRBV7-9
cdr3_aa: CASSLAWTASNEKLFF

j_call: TRBJ1-5
v_call: TRBV6-2/TRBV6-3
cdr3_aa: CASSRGHPGQGNQPQHF

j_call: TRBJ2-3
v_call: TRBV29-1
cdr3_aa: CSVGVDSSDTQYF

j_call: TRBJ1-6
v_call: TRBV18
cdr3_aa: CASSGQGYSPLHF

j_call: TRBJ2-7
v_call: TRBV5-1
cdr3_aa: CASSSGQGGYEQYF

j_call: TRBJ1-5
v_call: TRBV24-1
cdr3_aa: CASIPGQGHQPQHF